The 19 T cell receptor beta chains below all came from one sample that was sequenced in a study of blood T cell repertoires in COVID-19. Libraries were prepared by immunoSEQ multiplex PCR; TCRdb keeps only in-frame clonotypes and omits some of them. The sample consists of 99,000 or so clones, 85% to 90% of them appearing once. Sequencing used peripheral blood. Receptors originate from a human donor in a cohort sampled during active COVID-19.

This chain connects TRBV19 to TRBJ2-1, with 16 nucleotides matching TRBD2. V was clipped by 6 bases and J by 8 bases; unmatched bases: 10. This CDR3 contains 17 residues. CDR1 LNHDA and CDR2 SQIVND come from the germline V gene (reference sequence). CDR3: CASRRRGLAGGPYEQFF. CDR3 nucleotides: TGTGCCAGTAGACGAAGGGGACTAGCGGGAGGGCCCTATGAGCAGTTCTTC. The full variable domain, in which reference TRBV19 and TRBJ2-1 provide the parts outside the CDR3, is DGGITQSPKYLFRKEGQNVTLSCEQNLNHDAMYWYRQDPGQGLRLIYYSQIVNDFQKGDIAEGYSVSREKKESFPLTVTSAQKNPTAFYLCASRRRGLAGGPYEQFFGPGTRLTVL.

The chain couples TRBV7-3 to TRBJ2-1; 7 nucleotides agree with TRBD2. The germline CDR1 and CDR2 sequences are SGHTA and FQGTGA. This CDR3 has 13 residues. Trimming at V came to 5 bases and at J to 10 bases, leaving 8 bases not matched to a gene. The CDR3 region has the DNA TGTGCCAGCAGCCCTATCGGAGCGGGAGAGCAGTTCTTC. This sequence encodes CASSPIGAGEQFF.

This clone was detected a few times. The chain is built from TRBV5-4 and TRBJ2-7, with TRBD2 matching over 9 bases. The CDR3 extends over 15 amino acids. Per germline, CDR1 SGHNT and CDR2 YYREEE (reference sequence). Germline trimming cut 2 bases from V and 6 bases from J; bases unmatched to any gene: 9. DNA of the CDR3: TGTGCCAGCAGCTTACGTGCGGGAGGGCCGGGCGAGCAGTACTTC. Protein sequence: CASSLRAGGPGEQYF.

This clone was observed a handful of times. The CDR3 is CASSPGITTNEKLFF. In DNA, the CDR3 is TGTGCCAGCAGCCCAGGGATTACAACTAATGAAAAACTGTTTTTT. The rearrangement uses TRBV11-3 and TRBJ1-4, with a tentative D call TRBD1 (5 bases). The V gene's germline CDR1 is SGHNT and CDR2 YENEEA. This CDR3 is built from 15 residues. The ends were cut back, 5 bases at V and 0 bases at J, with 10 bases in the middle.

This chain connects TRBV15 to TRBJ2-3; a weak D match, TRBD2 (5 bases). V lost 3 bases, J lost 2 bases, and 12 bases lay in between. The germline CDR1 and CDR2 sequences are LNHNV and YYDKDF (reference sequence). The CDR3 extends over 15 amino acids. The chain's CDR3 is CATSRSGTNTDTQYF. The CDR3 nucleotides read TGTGCCACCAGCAGGTCGGGAACCAACACAGATACGCAGTATTTT.

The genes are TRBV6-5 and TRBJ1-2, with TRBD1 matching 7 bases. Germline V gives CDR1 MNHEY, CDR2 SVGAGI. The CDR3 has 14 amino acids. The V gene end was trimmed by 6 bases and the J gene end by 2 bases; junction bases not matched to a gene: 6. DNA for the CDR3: TGTGCCAGCAGACGAGGGACAGCGAACTATGGCTACACCTTC. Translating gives CASRRGTANYGYTF.

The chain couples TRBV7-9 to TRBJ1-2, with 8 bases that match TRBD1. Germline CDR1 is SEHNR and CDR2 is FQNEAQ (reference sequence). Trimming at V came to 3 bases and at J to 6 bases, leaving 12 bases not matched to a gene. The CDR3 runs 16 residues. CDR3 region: CASSLHQGAQIHGYTF. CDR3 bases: TGTGCCAGCAGCTTGCATCAGGGGGCGCAGATCCATGGCTACACCTTC.

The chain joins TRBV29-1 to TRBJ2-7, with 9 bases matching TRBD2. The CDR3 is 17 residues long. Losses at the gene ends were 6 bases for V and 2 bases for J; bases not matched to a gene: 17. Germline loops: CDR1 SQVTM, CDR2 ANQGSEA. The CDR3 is CSVGRSSGNQYPYEQYF. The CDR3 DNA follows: TGCAGCGTGGGGAGGTCTAGCGGGAACCAATACCCCTACGAGCAGTACTTC.

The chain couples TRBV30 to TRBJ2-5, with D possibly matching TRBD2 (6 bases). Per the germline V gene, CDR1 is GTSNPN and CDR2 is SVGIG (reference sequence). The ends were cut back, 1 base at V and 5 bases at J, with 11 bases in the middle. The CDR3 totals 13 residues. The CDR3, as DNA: TGTGCCTGGAGTGGACTAGTTCAGGAGACCCAGTACTTC. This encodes CAWSGLVQETQYF.

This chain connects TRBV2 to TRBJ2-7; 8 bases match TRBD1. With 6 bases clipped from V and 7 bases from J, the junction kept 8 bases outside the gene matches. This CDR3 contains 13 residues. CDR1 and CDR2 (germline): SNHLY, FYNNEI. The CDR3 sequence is CASRGQVGLEQYF. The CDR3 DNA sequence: TGTGCCAGCAGGGGACAGGTGGGATTAGAGCAGTACTTC. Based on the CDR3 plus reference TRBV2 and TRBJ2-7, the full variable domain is EPEVTQTPSHQVTQMGQEVILRCVPISNHLYFYWYRQILGQKVEFLVSFYNNEISEKSEIFDDQFSVERPDGSNFTLKIRSTKLEDSAMYFCASRGQVGLEQYFGPGTRLTVT.

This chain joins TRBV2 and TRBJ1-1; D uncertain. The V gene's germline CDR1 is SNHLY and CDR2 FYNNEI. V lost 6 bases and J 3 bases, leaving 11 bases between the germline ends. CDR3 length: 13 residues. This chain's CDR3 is CASRQVEDTEAFF. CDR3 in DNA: TGTGCCAGCAGGCAGGTGGAGGACACTGAAGCTTTCTTT.

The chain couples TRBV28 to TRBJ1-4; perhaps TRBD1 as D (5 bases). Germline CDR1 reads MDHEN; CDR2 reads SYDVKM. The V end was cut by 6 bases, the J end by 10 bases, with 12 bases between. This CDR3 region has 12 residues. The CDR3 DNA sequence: TGTGCCAGCAGCCTACAGGCAGGAAAACTGTTTTTT. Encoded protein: CASSLQAGKLFF.

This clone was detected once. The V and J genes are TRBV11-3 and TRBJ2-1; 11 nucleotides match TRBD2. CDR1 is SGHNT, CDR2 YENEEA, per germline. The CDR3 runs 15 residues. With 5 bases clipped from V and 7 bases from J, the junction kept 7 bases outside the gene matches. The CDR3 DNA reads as TGTGCCAGCAGCCGTCTAGCGGGGGGTCTGAATGAGCAGTTCTTC. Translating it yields CASSRLAGGLNEQFF.

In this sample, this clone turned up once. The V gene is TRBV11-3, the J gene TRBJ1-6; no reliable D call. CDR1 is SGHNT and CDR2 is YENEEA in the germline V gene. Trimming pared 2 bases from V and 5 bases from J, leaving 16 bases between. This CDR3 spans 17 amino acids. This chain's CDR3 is CASSLQTEATNNSPLHF. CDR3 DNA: TGTGCCAGCAGCTTACAGACCGAGGCAACTAATAATTCACCCCTCCACTTT. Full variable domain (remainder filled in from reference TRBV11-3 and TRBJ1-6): EAGVVQSPRYKIIEKKQPVAFWCNPISGHNTLYWYLQNLGQGPELLIRYENEEAVDDSQLPKDRFSAERLKGVDSTLKIQPAELGDSAVYLCASSLQTEATNNSPLHFGNGTRLTVT.

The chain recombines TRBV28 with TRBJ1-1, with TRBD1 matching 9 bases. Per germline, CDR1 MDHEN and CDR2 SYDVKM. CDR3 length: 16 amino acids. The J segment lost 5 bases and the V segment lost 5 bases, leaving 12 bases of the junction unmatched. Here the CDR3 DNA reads TGTGCCAGCAGTCTCACGACCGGGACAGGGACGACTGAAGCTTTCTTT. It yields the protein CASSLTTGTGTTEAFF.

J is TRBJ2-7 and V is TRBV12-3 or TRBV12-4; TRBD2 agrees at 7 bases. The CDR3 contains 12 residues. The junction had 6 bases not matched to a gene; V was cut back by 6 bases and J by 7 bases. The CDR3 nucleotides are TGTGCCAGCAGCTCGAGGCGGGGGGAGCAGTACTTC. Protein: CASSSRRGEQYF.

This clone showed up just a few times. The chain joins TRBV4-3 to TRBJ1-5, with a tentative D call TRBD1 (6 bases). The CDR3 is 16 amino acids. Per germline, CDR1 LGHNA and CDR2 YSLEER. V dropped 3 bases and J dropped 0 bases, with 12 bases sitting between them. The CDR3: CASSQGAGYSNQPQHF. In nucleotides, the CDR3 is TGCGCCAGCAGCCAGGGGGCAGGGTATAGCAATCAGCCCCAGCATTTT.

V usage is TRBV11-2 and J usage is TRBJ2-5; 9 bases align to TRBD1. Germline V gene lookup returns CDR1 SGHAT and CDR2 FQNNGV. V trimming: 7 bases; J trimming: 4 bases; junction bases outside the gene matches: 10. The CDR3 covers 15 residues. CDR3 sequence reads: CASNRGQGSSETQYF. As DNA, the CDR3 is TGTGCCAGCAACCGAGGACAGGGGTCGTCAGAGACCCAGTACTTC. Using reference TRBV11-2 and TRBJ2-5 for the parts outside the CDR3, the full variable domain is EAGVAQSPRYKIIEKRQSVAFWCNPISGHATLYWYQQILGQGPKLLIQFQNNGVVDDSQLPKDRFSAERLKGVDSTLKIQPAKLEDSAVYLCASNRGQGSSETQYFGPGTRLLVL.

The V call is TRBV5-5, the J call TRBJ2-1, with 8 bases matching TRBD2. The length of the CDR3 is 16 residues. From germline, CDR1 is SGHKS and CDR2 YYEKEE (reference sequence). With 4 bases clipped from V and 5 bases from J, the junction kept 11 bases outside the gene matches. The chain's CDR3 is CASSHSGTRRNNEQFF. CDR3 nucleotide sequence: TGTGCCAGCAGCCACTCCGGGACTAGGAGGAACAATGAGCAGTTCTTC.